These T cell receptor beta chains were read from a single sample in a study of blood T cell repertoires in COVID-19. The assay was immunoSEQ multiplex PCR, and TCRdb's table has in-frame clones only and misses some. The sample has roughly 230,000 clones, about 86% seen once; the top ten hold around 8.1%. The sequencing input was peripheral blood. All receptors come from a man aged 35 to 55 with active or convalescent COVID-19. Both conserved end residues are part of each CDR3. A D gene is named only where the DNA matches it firmly. Expanded clones get a size class; other rows say once, few or many, or leave the size out.

DNA: TGTGCCAGCAGTAGGAACAGGGGGGCACCCTACGAGCAGTACTTC
CDR3: CASSRNRGAPYEQYF
D: TRBD1
J: TRBJ2-7
V: TRBV27
size: .

DNA: TGTGCCAGCAGCCCCCAGGGAGACCGGAGGGCTGAAGCTTTCTTT
CDR3: CASSPQGDRRAEAFF
D: .
J: TRBJ1-1
V: TRBV7-2
size: .

DNA: TGCAGTGCTAGTAGGGCATCAGGGAACAATGAGCAGTTCTTC
CDR3: CSASRASGNNEQFF
D: .
J: TRBJ2-1
V: TRBV20-1
size: .

DNA: TGTGCCAGCAGTTTAGCCACAGCTAATTATCAGCCCCAGCATTTT
CDR3: CASSLATANYQPQHF
D: .
J: TRBJ1-5
V: TRBV28
size: .

DNA: TGTGCCAGTAGCTATACCGGGGAGCTGTTTTTT
CDR3: CASSYTGELFF
D: .
J: TRBJ2-2
V: TRBV19
size: .

DNA: TGTGCCAGCAGCCGAATAGCGGGGACACAAGAGACCCAGTACTTC
CDR3: CASSRIAGTQETQYF
D: TRBD2
J: TRBJ2-5
V: TRBV4-2
size: .

DNA: TGTGCCAGTAGTAGAGGAGATACGCAGTATTTT
CDR3: CASSRGDTQYF
D: .
J: TRBJ2-3
V: TRBV19
size: .

DNA: TGTGCCAGCAGCTTAGACTTTGGGACAGGCCCCGGAGAGACCCAGTACTTC
CDR3: CASSLDFGTGPGETQYF
D: TRBD1
J: TRBJ2-5
V: TRBV11-3
size: .

DNA: TGTGCCAGTAGTATCAACCCGACTAATCAGCCCCAGCATTTT
CDR3: CASSINPTNQPQHF
D: .
J: TRBJ1-5
V: TRBV19
size: .

DNA: TGTGCCAGCAGCTTACCAGGGGCCTACGAGCAGTACTTC
CDR3: CASSLPGAYEQYF
D: .
J: TRBJ2-7
V: TRBV5-6
size: .

DNA: TGTGCCAGCAGTTTGCCCACAGGGTTCAATCAGCCCCAGCATTTT
CDR3: CASSLPTGFNQPQHF
D: .
J: TRBJ1-5
V: TRBV28
size: .

DNA: TGTGCCAGCAGCTTATGGACTTCCACTGAAGCTTTCTTT
CDR3: CASSLWTSTEAFF
D: .
J: TRBJ1-1
V: TRBV7-9
size: few

DNA: TGCGCCAGCAGTCTGGGACAGGGGGCTATGAGCTCCTATAATTCACCCCTCCACTTT
CDR3: CASSLGQGAMSSYNSPLHF
D: TRBD1
J: TRBJ1-6
V: TRBV5-1
size: .

DNA: TGTGCCAGCAGCCTTCAGTCATCCTTAAACACCGGGGAGCTGTTTTTT
CDR3: CASSLQSSLNTGELFF
D: .
J: TRBJ2-2
V: TRBV5-6
size: .

DNA: TGTGCCAGCAGCTTAAGATCAGGGTACTCCTACAATGAGCAGTTCTTC
CDR3: CASSLRSGYSYNEQFF
D: .
J: TRBJ2-1
V: TRBV7-6
size: .

DNA: TGTGCCAGCCGCCTACAGGGGGCCTACGAGCAGTACTTC
CDR3: CASRLQGAYEQYF
D: TRBD1
J: TRBJ2-7
V: TRBV3-1/TRBV3-2
size: once

DNA: TGTGCCAGCAGTTTCATTATCAGGAAAAACCCTAATGAAAAACTGTTTTTT
CDR3: CASSFIIRKNPNEKLFF
D: .
J: TRBJ1-4
V: TRBV28
size: few

DNA: TGTGCCAGCAGTCCCACCGGGGGTCGGCCCCAGCATTTT
CDR3: CASSPTGGRPQHF
D: .
J: TRBJ1-5
V: TRBV27
size: .

DNA: TGTGCCAGCAGCGCGGGACAGGGCCACACTGAAGCTTTCTTT
CDR3: CASSAGQGHTEAFF
D: TRBD1
J: TRBJ1-1
V: TRBV11-2
size: .

DNA: TGTGCCAGTAGTATAGGGACAGGGGGATTCTACGAGCAGTACTTC
CDR3: CASSIGTGGFYEQYF
D: TRBD1
J: TRBJ2-7
V: TRBV19
size: once

DNA: TGTGCCAGCAGCTTAGGGACACAATACGAGCAGTACTTC
CDR3: CASSLGTQYEQYF
D: .
J: TRBJ2-7
V: TRBV7-9
size: .

DNA: TGTGCCAGCAGTTTCACCCAAGCGAGCACTGAAGCTTTCTTT
CDR3: CASSFTQASTEAFF
D: .
J: TRBJ1-1
V: TRBV27
size: .

DNA: TGTGCCAGCAGTTTTGGTCAGGGGAACACTGAAGCTTTCTTT
CDR3: CASSFGQGNTEAFF
D: .
J: TRBJ1-1
V: TRBV27
size: .

DNA: TGTGCCAGCAGCCAAGAGCAGGGGAGCGCTGAAGCTTTCTTT
CDR3: CASSQEQGSAEAFF
D: .
J: TRBJ1-1
V: TRBV14
size: .

DNA: TGCGCCAGCAGCCAAGATGCCACGGACAGTAGCAATCAGCCCCAGCATTTT
CDR3: CASSQDATDSSNQPQHF
D: .
J: TRBJ1-5
V: TRBV4-1
size: .

DNA: TGTGCCAGCAGCAAATGTCCACTAGCGGGGATCCAAGAGACCCAGTACTTC
CDR3: CASSKCPLAGIQETQYF
D: .
J: TRBJ2-5
V: TRBV21-1
size: .

DNA: TGTGCCAGCAGCCAAGTTCAATCTGAAGCTTTCTTT
CDR3: CASSQVQSEAFF
D: .
J: TRBJ1-1
V: TRBV3-1/TRBV3-2
size: .

DNA: TGTGCCAGCAGTTACTCGAGGGTCGGAGTGGACTATGGCTACACCTTC
CDR3: CASSYSRVGVDYGYTF
D: .
J: TRBJ1-2
V: TRBV6-6
size: .

DNA: TGTGCCAGCGCCCGGGACAGGAACACCGGGGAGCTGTTTTTT
CDR3: CASARDRNTGELFF
D: TRBD1
J: TRBJ2-2
V: TRBV5-6
size: .

DNA: TGTGCCAGCAGCCAAGGGCCCCTCTTTGAGCAGTTCTTC
CDR3: CASSQGPLFEQFF
D: .
J: TRBJ2-1
V: TRBV14
size: .

DNA: TGTGCCAGCAGCTCCTTAAAACAGGGCCCTAATTCACCCCTCCACTTT
CDR3: CASSSLKQGPNSPLHF
D: .
J: TRBJ1-6
V: TRBV11-2
size: .

DNA: TGTGCCAGCAGTGGGGGGCTGTTCGGAGCTTTCTTT
CDR3: CASSGGLFGAFF
D: .
J: TRBJ1-1
V: TRBV2
size: .

DNA: TGTGCCACCCTCGACAGGCTTAATGAAAAACTGTTTTTT
CDR3: CATLDRLNEKLFF
D: .
J: TRBJ1-4
V: TRBV25-1
size: .

DNA: TGTGCCAGCAGTTTCGGGGGGGCAAACAATCAGCCCCAGCATTTT
CDR3: CASSFGGANNQPQHF
D: .
J: TRBJ1-5
V: TRBV27
size: .

DNA: TGTGCCAGCAGCCCACGGAGGGAGGGCCTCTATGGCTACACCTTC
CDR3: CASSPRREGLYGYTF
D: .
J: TRBJ1-2
V: TRBV7-2
size: .

DNA: TGTGCCAGTAGTATATACCTACAGGGGGCTGGGGCCAACGTCCTGACTTTC
CDR3: CASSIYLQGAGANVLTF
D: TRBD1
J: TRBJ2-6
V: TRBV19
size: .

DNA: TGTGCCACCAGCCCTAAGCAGGGGATGAACACTGAAGCTTTCTTT
CDR3: CATSPKQGMNTEAFF
D: .
J: TRBJ1-1
V: TRBV15
size: few

DNA: TGTGCCAGCGCTATGTACAAGGGACAAGGCTATGGCTACACCTTC
CDR3: CASAMYKGQGYGYTF
D: .
J: TRBJ1-2
V: TRBV2
size: .

DNA: TGTGCCAGCTCACCGGGGGGGGTGAATCAGCCCCAGCATTTT
CDR3: CASSPGGVNQPQHF
D: .
J: TRBJ1-5
V: TRBV18
size: few

DNA: TGCGCCAGCAGCTTGGACAGCTTGAACACTGAAGCTTTCTTT
CDR3: CASSLDSLNTEAFF
D: .
J: TRBJ1-1
V: TRBV5-1
size: .

DNA: TGCGCCAGCAGCCCGGGACAGGGGGTTTTGCCCCTCCACTTT
CDR3: CASSPGQGVLPLHF
D: TRBD1
J: TRBJ1-6
V: TRBV10-1
size: .

DNA: TGTGCCATCAGTGGGCAAGACTCTGGGGCCAACGTCCTGACTTTC
CDR3: CAISGQDSGANVLTF
D: .
J: TRBJ2-6
V: TRBV10-3
size: .

DNA: TGCAGCGTCGACAGTACCTCTGGAAACACCATATATTTT
CDR3: CSVDSTSGNTIYF
D: .
J: TRBJ1-3
V: TRBV29-1
size: .

DNA: TGTGCCTGGAGTGTGGGCCCATCGTGGGGGGGCACTGAAGCTTTCTTT
CDR3: CAWSVGPSWGGTEAFF
D: .
J: TRBJ1-1
V: TRBV30
size: .

DNA: TGTGCCATCAGTGCTTCTCTGGGAACGGGACAGACTTACACTGAAGCTTTCTTT
CDR3: CAISASLGTGQTYTEAFF
D: TRBD1
J: TRBJ1-1
V: TRBV10-3
size: .

DNA: TGTGCCAGCAGCGCACCGCAGGGGGTCATGAACACTGAAGCTTTCTTT
CDR3: CASSAPQGVMNTEAFF
D: TRBD1
J: TRBJ1-1
V: TRBV9
size: .

DNA: TGTGCCAGCAGTACGACAAGGGGCCCAAAGGGCTTCGAGCAGTACTTC
CDR3: CASSTTRGPKGFEQYF
D: .
J: TRBJ2-7
V: TRBV27
size: .

DNA: TGTGCCAGCAGCTTAGGAGTCAGGGGAACAGATACGCAGTATTTT
CDR3: CASSLGVRGTDTQYF
D: .
J: TRBJ2-3
V: TRBV7-8
size: .

DNA: TGTGCCTGGAGTCCCGGGACAGGGGATTACAATGAGCAGTTCTTC
CDR3: CAWSPGTGDYNEQFF
D: TRBD1
J: TRBJ2-1
V: TRBV30
size: .

DNA: TGTGCCAGCAGCCAAGAAGCGTATGGCTACACCTTC
CDR3: CASSQEAYGYTF
D: .
J: TRBJ1-2
V: TRBV3-1/TRBV3-2
size: .

DNA: TGTGCCAGCAGCTCCGGACCGACCGAAGCGGCCCTCCACTTT
CDR3: CASSSGPTEAALHF
D: .
J: TRBJ1-6
V: TRBV5-6
size: .

DNA: TGTGCCAGCAGCTTATACAGGGGGGATCAGCCCCAGCATTTT
CDR3: CASSLYRGDQPQHF
D: TRBD1
J: TRBJ1-5
V: TRBV7-2
size: .